A selection of T cell receptor beta chains follows, all from one sample in a study of T-cell memory formation after mild COVID-19. One entry per CDR3 protein results from TCRdb running MiXCR on the 5' RACE reads. This sample carries 470,000 or so distinct CDR3 sequences, 20% to 30% of them seen once, and the ten largest clones take 12%. The source material was PBMCs or a T cell subset sorted from them (not recorded which). These receptors all come from an adult woman who had mild COVID-19 (a few samples of this study predate the infection). Cell type and time point are not known. Both conserved end residues are part of each CDR3. Fields, in order: D gene, J gene, CDR3 length, V gene, clone size, CDR3 DNA, CDR3 protein. The D gene is left open where the match is weak. Clone sizes are given selectively: once, few, many, or a class where the clone is expanded.

TRBD2 TRBJ2-3 16 TRBV5-1 NA TGCGCCAGCAGCTTGGTCGGACTAGCGGGGCGGGACACGCAGTATTTT CASSLVGLAGRDTQYF
NA TRBJ2-1 17 TRBV5-5 NA TGTGCCAGCAGCTTTTTGGCACAGGGCGGAATGTTCCATGAGCAGTTCTTC CASSFLAQGGMFHEQFF
NA TRBJ1-4 16 TRBV4-2 few TGTGCCAGCAGCCAAGATGGGCAGGGCTTGAATGAAAAACTGTTTTTT CASSQDGQGLNEKLFF
TRBD2 TRBJ2-3 15 TRBV12-3/TRBV12-4 few TGTGCCGGATCCCAGCGGGGGGGCGGCACAGATACGCAGTATTTT CAGSQRGGGTDTQYF
NA TRBJ1-1 12 TRBV4-1 few TGCGCCAGCAGCCCAACAGGGTCTGAAGCTTTCTTT CASSPTGSEAFF
NA TRBJ2-3 15 TRBV5-6 NA TGTGCCAGCAGCTCATACGACAGGCTCACAGATACGCAGTATTTT CASSSYDRLTDTQYF
TRBD1 TRBJ1-1 14 TRBV5-6 NA TGTGCCAGCAGTTATGACAGGGAGGGGACTGAAGCTTTCTTT CASSYDREGTEAFF
NA TRBJ2-3 13 TRBV12-3/TRBV12-4 few TGTGCCAGCAGTCTACAGGGTTTTGATACGCAGTATTTT CASSLQGFDTQYF
NA TRBJ1-2 14 TRBV12-3/TRBV12-4 NA TGTGCCAGCCACCTGAGGGGACAATCGTATGGCTACACCTTC CASHLRGQSYGYTF
NA TRBJ2-1 16 TRBV7-8 NA TGTGCCAGCAGCCCCAGGAGGGGGCCCTCCTACAATGAGCAGTTCTTC CASSPRRGPSYNEQFF
NA TRBJ1-1 14 TRBV7-9 NA TGTGCCAGCAGCTTACCCCTGTCCCTTCGGGGAGCTTTCTTT CASSLPLSLRGAFF
NA TRBJ1-1 13 TRBV5-1 few TGCGCCAGCAGCTTGGGGCTGGACACTGAAGCTTTCTTT CASSLGLDTEAFF
NA TRBJ2-4 13 TRBV7-2 NA TGTGCCAGCAGCTTAGACAGCGGGAACATTCAGTACTTC CASSLDSGNIQYF
TRBD1 TRBJ1-1 13 TRBV5-1 NA TGCGCCAGCCGCCGGGACAGGGGCACTGAAGCTTTCTTT CASRRDRGTEAFF
NA TRBJ2-2 16 TRBV12-3/TRBV12-4 few TGTGCCAGCAGTTTACTCGCGGGATCGAACACCGGGGAGCTGTTTTTT CASSLLAGSNTGELFF
NA TRBJ2-5 12 TRBV7-8 NA TGTGCCAGCAGCAACGAAAGGGGGGATGAGCACTTC CASSNERGDEHF
NA TRBJ1-5 16 TRBV7-8 few TGTGCCAGCAGCTTAGATGTGGTGGGGGAGGGTCAGCCCCAGCATTTT CASSLDVVGEGQPQHF
NA TRBJ1-1 14 TRBV20-1 few TGCAGTGCTAGATATCGGGGCATGAACACTGAAGCTTTCTTT CSARYRGMNTEAFF
NA TRBJ1-2 12 TRBV27 NA TGTGCCAGCACCGATAGCTTCGGTGGCTACACCTTC CASTDSFGGYTF
TRBD1 TRBJ1-6 15 TRBV19 few TGTGCCAGTAGTATGCCCGGACAGGGGTATTCACCCCTCCACTTT CASSMPGQGYSPLHF
TRBD2 TRBJ2-1 15 TRBV7-9 NA TGTGCCAGCAGCTTAGTTACTAGCGGCGGGAATGAGCAGTTCTTC CASSLVTSGGNEQFF
NA TRBJ1-4 14 TRBV29-1 NA TGCAGCGCATATTCCGGACCCCGAGGGGAAAAACTGTTTTTT CSAYSGPRGEKLFF
NA TRBJ1-2 12 TRBV6-1 few TGTGCCAGCAGTGCTGGAACCTATGGCTACACCTTC CASSAGTYGYTF
TRBD1 TRBJ2-5 16 TRBV19 NA TGTGCCAGTAGTTCCCCGACAGGGGGGGTAGAAGAGACCCAGTACTTC CASSSPTGGVEETQYF
TRBD2 TRBJ2-7 20 TRBV18 few TGTGCCAGCTCACCGGCCCTCGGGACTAGCGGGAGACAGAGAGGGAACGAGCAGTACTTC CASSPALGTSGRQRGNEQYF
TRBD2 TRBJ2-3 16 TRBV5-1 NA TGCGCCAGCAGCTTGGTTTTTTCGGGAGGGTTCGGTACGCAGTATTTT CASSLVFSGGFGTQYF
NA TRBJ1-4 13 TRBV4-2 few TGTGCCAGCAGCCAAGATAGATGGGAAAAACTGTTTTTT CASSQDRWEKLFF
NA TRBJ2-1 13 TRBV5-6 NA TGTGCCAGCAGCTTGGGAGGGTACCATGAGCAGTTCTTC CASSLGGYHEQFF
NA TRBJ1-1 13 TRBV19 NA TGTGCCAGTAGTATTGGAGACGGCGATTTCGCTTTCTTT CASSIGDGDFAFF